This T cell receptor beta chain was recorded in a study of control samples from healthy donors and cancer patients. Method: immunoSEQ multiplex PCR; TCRdb's copy keeps in-frame clones and lacks some. The sample comprises 100,000 to 150,000 clones, roughly 92% of which are singletons, and roughly 0.54% rests with the top ten. Trimming cost V 1 base and J 2 bases; bases outside gene matches: 10. CDR3 length equals 18 residues. Germline assignment: CDR1 SGHTA and CDR2 FQGNSA. Source material: PBMCs. The chain uses TRBV7-2 and TRBJ2-3, with 9 bases that match TRBD2. This receptor was obtained from an elderly man with head and neck cancer. The CDR3 DNA reads TGTGCCAGCAGCTTAGGGGTACTAGCGGGCCCATTCACAGATACGCAGTATTTT. Translated: CASSLGVLAGPFTDTQYF. The complete variable domain, with remaining parts taken from reference TRBV7-2 and TRBJ2-3, reads GAGVSQSPSNKVTEKGKDVELRCDPISGHTALYWYRQSLGQGLEFLIYFQGNSAPDKSGLPSDRFSAERTGGSVSTLTIQRTQQEDSAVYLCASSLGVLAGPFTDTQYFGPGTRLTVL.